These T cell receptor beta chains were read from a single sample in a study of tumor-infiltrating lymphocytes in localized non-small cell lung cancer. The assay was immunoSEQ multiplex PCR, and TCRdb's table has in-frame clones only and misses some. The table includes 12,000 to 15,000 clones, roughly 75% detected once. The sequenced sample was uninvolved lung tissue not adjacent to the tumor. These receptors were obtained from a human donor with non-small cell lung cancer. The CDR3 runs from the conserved cysteine through the conserved F or W. The D gene is left open where the match is weak. Some rows have no size entry. The others give once, few or many, or a class for an expanded clone.

>TRBJ1-6|NA|TRBV19|NA
TGTGCCAGTAGTGACCTGACCGAGTATAATTCACCCCTCCACTTT
CASSDLTEYNSPLHF
>TRBJ2-5|NA|TRBV7-7|NA
TGTGCCAGCAGCCCTCGCCAGGGGTTACAAGAGACCCAGTACTTC
CASSPRQGLQETQYF
>TRBJ2-3|TRBD1|TRBV28|few
TGTGCCAGCAGTTCTAACAGGGGGCCGTCCACAGATACGCAGTATTTT
CASSSNRGPSTDTQYF
>TRBJ1-3|TRBD1|TRBV11-1|NA
TGTGCCAGCAGCGCCGACAGGGCCTCTGGAAACACCATATATTTT
CASSADRASGNTIYF
>TRBJ1-1|TRBD1|TRBV7-9|NA
TGTGCCAGCAGCTTGCGGACAGGGGGGTCTGAAGCTTTCTTT
CASSLRTGGSEAFF
>TRBJ1-1|NA|TRBV5-1|NA
TGCGCCAGCAGCTTGTTCCTGGAGAACACTGAAGCTTTCTTT
CASSLFLENTEAFF
>TRBJ2-5|NA|TRBV6-1|NA
TGTGCCAGCAGGGTCCTTGGGACCCAGTACTTC
CASRVLGTQYF
>TRBJ1-2|TRBD1|TRBV14|NA
TGTGCCAGCAGCCAAGTCGCGACAGGGGATGGGTATGGCTACACCTTC
CASSQVATGDGYGYTF
>TRBJ2-6|NA|TRBV27|NA
TGTGCCAGCAGCCTAAGCTCTGGGGCCAACGTCCTGACTTTC
CASSLSSGANVLTF
>TRBJ2-3|NA|TRBV28|NA
TGTGCCAGCAGTGACAAGCGGACTAGCACAGATACGCAGTATTTT
CASSDKRTSTDTQYF
>TRBJ1-1|NA|TRBV18|few
TGTGCCAGCTCCCCGGGGGGGGCGCAGAACACTGAAGCTTTCTTT
CASSPGGAQNTEAFF
>TRBJ1-1|TRBD1|TRBV29-1|NA
TGCAGCGTGGGGACAGGGGGCACTGAAGCTTTCTTT
CSVGTGGTEAFF
>TRBJ1-2|NA|TRBV29-1|NA
TGCAGCGTTGCAAGGCGGAATTATGGCTACACCTTC
CSVARRNYGYTF
>TRBJ2-7|NA|TRBV28|NA
TGTGCCTGGGGGGCGCGAGGGAGATACGAGCAGTACTTC
CAWGARGRYEQYF
>TRBJ1-3|NA|TRBV6-1|few
TGTGTACACAGGGAAGGAAACACCATATATTTT
CVHREGNTIYF